The next 21 T cell receptor beta chains were all read from a single sample in a study of shared T cell receptors in the human thymus. Repertoires were generated with immunoSEQ multiplex PCR, while TCRdb's copy carries only in-frame clones and drops some. In the table there are hundreds of thousands of clones, 80% to 90% of which are singletons. This sample also appeared in a second study, on human thymus T cells.

The source material was thymocytes. These receptors originate from a boy less than two years old with a congenital heart defect.

This clone was picked up a small number of times. The rearrangement joins TRBV28 to TRBJ1-4; D is undetermined. V was shortened by 3 bases and J by 8 bases, with 7 bases between the two germline ends. The CDR3 totals 12 residues. Germline lookup yields CDR1 MDHEN and CDR2 SYDVKM. CDR3 DNA sequence: TGTGCCAGCAGTTTGATCCGGGAAAAACTGTTTTTT. Translation gives CASSLIREKLFF.

A remark on this clone: One end of the junction does not line up with germline, which may come from a read error. The chain is built from TRBV5-4 and TRBJ2-7; 7 positions agree with TRBD2. CDR3 length: 17 amino acids. Germline CDR1 and CDR2: SGHNT and YYREEE (reference sequence). The CDR3 loop reads CASSPPGRERGSYEQHF. The CDR3 bases are TGTGCCAGCAGCCCCCCAGGGCGGGAGAGGGGCTCCTACGAGCAGCACTTC.

About this clone itself: Sequence at one end of the junction differs from germline and may be a read error. The chain recombines TRBV12-5 with TRBJ2-1, with 7 bases fitting TRBD2. The CDR3 is 16 amino acids. CDR1 and CDR2 (germline): LGHNT, FRNRAP. Here the CDR3 DNA reads TGTGCTAGTGGGGGGAGGGGCAGCCGCTCCGACAATGAGCAGTTCTTC. This codes for CASGGRGSRSDNEQFF.

This chain connects TRBV5-1 to TRBJ1-1; 11 bases line up with TRBD1. Germline CDR1 reads SGHRS; CDR2 reads YFSETQ. The CDR3 consists of 21 residues. With V trimmed by 2 bases and J by 0 bases, 18 bases remained unmatched. CDR3 protein: CASSFTTGGQGARDVNTEAFF. CDR3 DNA sequence: TGCGCCAGCAGCTTCACCACCGGTGGACAGGGGGCAAGGGATGTGAACACTGAAGCTTTCTTT.

This clone came up a few times. The chain joins TRBV19 to TRBJ1-2; 7 bases are shared with TRBD1. The trim removed 10 bases at V and 8 bases at J, leaving 16 bases unmatched. Germline CDR1 and CDR2: LNHDA and SQIVND (reference sequence). The CDR3 totals 14 residues. CDR3 loop: CATRRVEGANGYTF. Written as DNA, the CDR3 is TGTGCCACTCGCCGGGTGGAGGGGGCAAACGGCTACACCTTC. Based on the CDR3 plus reference TRBV19 and TRBJ1-2, the full variable domain is DGGITQSPKYLFRKEGQNVTLSCEQNLNHDAMYWYRQDPGQGLRLIYYSQIVNDFQKGDIAEGYSVSREKKESFPLTVTSAQKNPTAFYLCATRRVEGANGYTFGSGTRLTVV.

The chain uses TRBV19 and TRBJ2-5, with TRBD1 identical over 8 bases. After removal of 4 bases from V and 3 bases from J, the junction contained 1 base not matched to a gene. Germline V CDR1 and CDR2: LNHDA, SQIVND (reference sequence). CDR3 size: 13 residues. CDR3 sequence (DNA): TGTGCCAGTAGTACGACAGGGGAAGAGACCCAGTACTTC. As protein: CASSTTGEETQYF. The whole variable domain, filled in from reference TRBV19 and TRBJ2-5, reads DGGITQSPKYLFRKEGQNVTLSCEQNLNHDAMYWYRQDPGQGLRLIYYSQIVNDFQKGDIAEGYSVSREKKESFPLTVTSAQKNPTAFYLCASSTTGEETQYFGPGTRLLVL.

This clone was observed a handful of times. The CDR3: CASSTNRARDGDIQYF. CDR3 nucleotides: TGTGCCAGCAGCACGAACAGGGCCAGAGATGGGGACATTCAGTACTTC. This rearrangement joins TRBV7-9 to TRBJ2-4; D possibly corresponds to TRBD1 (6 bases). The V gene's germline CDR1 is SEHNR and CDR2 FQNEAQ (reference sequence). CDR3 size: 16 residues. Trimming took off 5 bases at V and 8 bases at J, with 22 bases between the two ends. Variable domain in full (rest from reference TRBV7-9 and TRBJ2-4): DTGVSQNPRHKITKRGQNVTFRCDPISEHNRLYWYRQTLGQGPEFLTYFQNEAQLEKSRLLSDRFSAERPKGSFSTLEIQRTEQGDSAMYLCASSTNRARDGDIQYFGAGTRLSVL.

As concerns this clone: The same CDR3 is also encoded by other DNA sequences in this sample. The V gene is TRBV7-2, the J gene TRBJ2-7; weak D call: TRBD1 (5 bases). The CDR3 length is 13 residues. The V and J ends lost 2 bases and 4 bases respectively, with 9 bases between them. Germline loops: CDR1 SGHTA, CDR2 FQGNSA. CDR3 in DNA: TGTGCCAGCAGCTTAAATAGGGGATACGAGCAGTACTTC. This sequence encodes CASSLNRGYEQYF.

The chain joins TRBV5-1 to TRBJ2-2; 11 positions agree with TRBD2. In germline, CDR1 is SGHRS, CDR2 YFSETQ. J gave up 0 bases and V 4 bases, and 5 bases lay outside the gene matches. The CDR3 length is 17 residues. CDR3 sequence (DNA): TGCGCCAGCAGCGTCGGGACTAGCGGTACGAACACCGGGGAGCTGTTTTTT. It translates to CASSVGTSGTNTGELFF.

The chain combines TRBV10-1 with TRBJ1-5, with D hard to call. Per the germline V gene, CDR1 is WNHNN and CDR2 is SYGVQD (reference sequence). The CDR3 totals 10 residues. Trimming cost V 5 bases and J 9 bases, with 5 bases left between them. The CDR3 nucleotides read TGCGCCAGCAGTCCCCGGCCCCAGCATTTT. Translating gives CASSPRPQHF.

The rearrangement uses TRBV7-2 and TRBJ1-5; 8 bases line up with TRBD1. V gave up 5 bases and J gave up 0 bases; unmatched junction bases: 12. Germline V gives CDR1 SGHTA, CDR2 FQGNSA. The CDR3 is made up of 18 amino acids. The CDR3: CASSADRAPRRSNQPQHF. The CDR3, as DNA: TGTGCCAGCAGCGCGGACAGGGCCCCTCGCCGTAGCAATCAGCCCCAGCATTTT.

The J gene is TRBJ1-5, the V gene TRBV5-1; D is ambiguous. V gave up 0 bases and J gave up 0 bases, with 7 bases separating them. The CDR3 extends over 15 amino acids. From germline, CDR1 is SGHRS and CDR2 YFSETQ. The CDR3 DNA sequence: TGCGCCAGCAGCTTGGATCCCTATAGCAATCAGCCCCAGCATTTT. It specifies CASSLDPYSNQPQHF.

The V call is TRBV19, the J call TRBJ1-5; no firm D call. V lost 2 bases, J lost 2 bases, and 10 bases lay in between. Per germline, CDR1 LNHDA and CDR2 SQIVND (reference sequence). The CDR3 contains 15 residues. The CDR3 DNA sequence: TGTGCCAGTAGTATAAGGGCCGGGGGCAATCAGCCCCAGCATTTT. This codes for CASSIRAGGNQPQHF.

The gene calls are TRBV2 and TRBJ2-1; 9 nucleotides align to TRBD2. J was trimmed by 15 bases and V by 6 bases; bases with no gene match: 15. The CDR3 totals 14 residues. Germline-derived CDR1 and CDR2 are SNHLY and FYNNEI. The CDR3 sequence is CASRVAGVWLEAFF. CDR3 nucleotide sequence: TGTGCCAGCAGGGTAGCGGGAGTTTGGTTGGAGGCGTTCTTC.

V and J are TRBV11-2 and TRBJ2-1, with TRBD2 as a possible D gene (6 bases). The CDR3 spans 14 residues. Deletions cut 7 bases from V and 3 bases from J, with 13 bases between. Germline V gene data show CDR1 as SGHAT and CDR2 as FQNNGV. CDR3 sequence reads: CASTGLAYYNEQFF. The CDR3 nucleotides read TGTGCCAGCACCGGGCTAGCGTACTACAATGAGCAGTTCTTC. Complete variable domain (other parts from reference TRBV11-2 and TRBJ2-1): EAGVAQSPRYKIIEKRQSVAFWCNPISGHATLYWYQQILGQGPKLLIQFQNNGVVDDSQLPKDRFSAERLKGVDSTLKIQPAKLEDSAVYLCASTGLAYYNEQFFGPGTRLTVL.

The CDR3 DNA reads as TGTGCCAGGAGCAGGGGGCAGGGTAATGAAAAACTGTTTTTT. Its protein is CARSRGQGNEKLFF. The rearrangement links TRBV6-4 to TRBJ1-4; 8 nucleotides align to TRBD1. Germline CDR1 reads MRHNA; CDR2 reads SNTAGT. This CDR3 has 14 residues. The ends lost 9 bases at V and 4 bases at J; junction bases unmatched: 7.

This clone was detected only once. This chain connects TRBV7-2 to TRBJ2-4; tentatively, D is TRBD1 (5 bases). CDR3 length: 15 amino acids. Germline V gene sequence: CDR1 SGHTA, CDR2 FQGNSA. V gave up 2 bases and J gave up 8 bases, with 16 bases separating them. The CDR3 loop reads CASSLWSGLFDIQYF. Here the CDR3 DNA reads TGTGCCAGCAGCTTATGGTCAGGGTTGTTTGACATTCAGTACTTC.

In regard to this clone: Lacking the conserved final phenylalanine or tryptophan, this CDR3 likely reflects a read error. The limits of the CDR3 on the DNA are not certain, so only TCRdb's listed CDR3 is given. This chain uses TRBV2 with TRBJ2-4; TRBD2, the table's D call, was not compared with the DNA. Germline V gives CDR1 SNHLY, CDR2 FYNNEI. The CDR3 is 13 residues long, ends included. The CDR3 reads CASSEHSGRAALL.

V usage is TRBV10-3 and J usage is TRBJ2-5; 8 nucleotides align to TRBD2. The CDR3 covers 14 residues. Germline CDR1 is ENHRY and CDR2 is SYGVKD. The J segment lost 3 bases and the V segment lost 4 bases, leaving 4 bases of the junction unmatched. CDR3 bases: TGTGCCATCAGTGGTCCGCGGGGGGAAGAGACCCAGTACTTC. It translates to CAISGPRGEETQYF.

The chain uses TRBV4-3 and TRBJ1-4; D gene uncertain. The CDR3 consists of 16 residues. CDR1 and CDR2 (germline): LGHNA, YSLEER. Trimming pared 1 base from V and 2 bases from J, leaving 11 bases between. Here the CDR3 reads CASSQGGSPTNEKLFF. CDR3 nucleotides: TGCGCCAGCAGCCAAGGAGGCAGCCCCACTAATGAAAAACTGTTTTTT.

The chain joins TRBV9 to TRBJ2-3; 11 bases map to TRBD2. This CDR3 has 16 amino acids. V trimming: 5 bases; J trimming: 3 bases; junction bases outside the gene matches: 8. In germline, CDR1 is SGDLS, CDR2 YYNGEE. DNA for the CDR3: TGTGCCAGCAGTCCACTAGCGGGAGTGGGTACAGATACGCAGTATTTT. Translating gives CASSPLAGVGTDTQYF.